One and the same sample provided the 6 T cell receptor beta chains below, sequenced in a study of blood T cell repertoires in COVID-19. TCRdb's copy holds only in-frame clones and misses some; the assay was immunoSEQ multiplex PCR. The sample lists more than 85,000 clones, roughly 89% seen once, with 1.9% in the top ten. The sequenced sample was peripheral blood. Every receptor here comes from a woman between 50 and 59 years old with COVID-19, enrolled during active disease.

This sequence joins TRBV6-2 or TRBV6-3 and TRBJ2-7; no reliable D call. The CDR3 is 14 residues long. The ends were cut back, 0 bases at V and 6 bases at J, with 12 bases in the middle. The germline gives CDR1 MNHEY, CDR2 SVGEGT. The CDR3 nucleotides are TGTGCCAGCAGTTACTCTCCAGTCTCCCGCGAGCAGTACTTC. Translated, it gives CASSYSPVSREQYF.

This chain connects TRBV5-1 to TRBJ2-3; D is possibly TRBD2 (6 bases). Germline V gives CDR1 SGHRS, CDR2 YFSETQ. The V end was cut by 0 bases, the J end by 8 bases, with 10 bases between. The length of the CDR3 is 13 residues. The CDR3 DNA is TGCGCCAGCAGCTTGGAGAGACTAGGTACGCAGTATTTT. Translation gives CASSLERLGTQYF. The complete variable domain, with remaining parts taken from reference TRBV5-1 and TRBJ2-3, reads KAGVTQTPRYLIKTRGQQVTLSCSPISGHRSVSWYQQTPGQGLQFLFEYFSETQRNKGNFPGRFSGRQFSNSRSEMNVSTLELGDSALYLCASSLERLGTQYFGPGTRLTVL.

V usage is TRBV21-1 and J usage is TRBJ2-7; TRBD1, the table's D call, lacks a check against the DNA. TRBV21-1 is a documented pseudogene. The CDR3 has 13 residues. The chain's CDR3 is CASRDRGTYEQYV. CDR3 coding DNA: TGTGCCAGCAGGGACAGGGGTACCTACGAGCAGTACGTC.

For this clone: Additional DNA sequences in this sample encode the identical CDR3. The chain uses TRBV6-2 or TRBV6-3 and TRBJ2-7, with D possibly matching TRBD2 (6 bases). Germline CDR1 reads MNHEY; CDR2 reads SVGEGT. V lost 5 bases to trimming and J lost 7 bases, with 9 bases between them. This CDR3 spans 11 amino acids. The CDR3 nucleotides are TGTGCCAGCAGTCACGCGGGGGAGCAGTACTTC. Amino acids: CASSHAGEQYF.

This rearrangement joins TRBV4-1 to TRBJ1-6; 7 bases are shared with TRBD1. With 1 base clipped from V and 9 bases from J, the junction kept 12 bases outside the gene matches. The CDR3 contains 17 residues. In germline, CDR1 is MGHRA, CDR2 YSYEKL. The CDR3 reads CASSQVLRQGDSSPLHF. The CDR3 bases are TGCGCCAGCAGCCAAGTCTTGAGACAGGGTGATAGTTCACCCCTCCACTTT.

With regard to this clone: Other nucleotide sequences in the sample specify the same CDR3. CDR3 residues: CASSTGGNTEAFF. The CDR3 region has the DNA TGTGCCAGCAGCACAGGGGGGAACACTGAAGCTTTCTTT. This chain joins TRBV6-5 and TRBJ1-1; 8 bases agree with TRBD1. V was pared by 6 bases and J by 1 base, with 1 base of the junction left unmatched. This CDR3 is built from 13 residues. Looked up from germline, CDR1 is MNHEY and CDR2 is SVGAGI.